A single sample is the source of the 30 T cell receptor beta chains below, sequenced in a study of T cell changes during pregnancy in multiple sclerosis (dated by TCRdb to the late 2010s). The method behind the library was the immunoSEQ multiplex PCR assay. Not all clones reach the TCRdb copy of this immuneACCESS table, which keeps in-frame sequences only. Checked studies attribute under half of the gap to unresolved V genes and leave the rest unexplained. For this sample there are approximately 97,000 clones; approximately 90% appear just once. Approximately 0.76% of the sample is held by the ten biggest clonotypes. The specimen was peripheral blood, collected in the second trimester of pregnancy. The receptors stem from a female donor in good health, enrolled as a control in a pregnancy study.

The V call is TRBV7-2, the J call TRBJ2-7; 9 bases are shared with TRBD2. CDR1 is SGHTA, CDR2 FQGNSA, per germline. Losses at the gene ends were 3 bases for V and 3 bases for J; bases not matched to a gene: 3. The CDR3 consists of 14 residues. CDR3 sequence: CASSLATSGYEQYF. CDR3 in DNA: TGTGCCAGCAGCTTGGCGACTAGCGGCTACGAGCAGTACTTC.

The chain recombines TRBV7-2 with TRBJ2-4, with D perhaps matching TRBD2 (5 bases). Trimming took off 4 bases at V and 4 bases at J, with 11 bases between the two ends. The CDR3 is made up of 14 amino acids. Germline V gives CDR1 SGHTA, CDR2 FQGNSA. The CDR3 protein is CASSSEGHKNIQYF. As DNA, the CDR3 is TGTGCCAGCAGCTCCGAGGGTCATAAAAACATTCAGTACTTC.

In nucleotides, the CDR3 is TGTGCCATCACCCCTCGGACAGGACCGAACACCGGGGAGCTGTTTTTT. Translating gives CAITPRTGPNTGELFF. The chain combines TRBV10-3 with TRBJ2-2, with 7 nucleotides matching TRBD1. Trimming cost V 7 bases and J 0 bases; bases outside gene matches: 8. CDR1 is ENHRY, CDR2 SYGVKD, per germline. This CDR3 spans 16 amino acids.

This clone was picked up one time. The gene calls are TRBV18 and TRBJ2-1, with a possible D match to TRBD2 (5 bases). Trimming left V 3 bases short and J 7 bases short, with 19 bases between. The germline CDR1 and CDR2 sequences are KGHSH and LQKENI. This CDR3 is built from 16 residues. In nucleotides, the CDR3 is TGTGCCAGCTCACCCGCAAATCGGGTCTCGGGGAATGAGCAGTTCTTC. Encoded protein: CASSPANRVSGNEQFF.

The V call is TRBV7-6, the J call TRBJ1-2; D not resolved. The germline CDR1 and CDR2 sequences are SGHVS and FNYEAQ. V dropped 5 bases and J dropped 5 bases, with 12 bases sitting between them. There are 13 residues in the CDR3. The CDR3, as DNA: TGTGCCAGCAGCCCCTCCGAGCGATATGGCTACACCTTC. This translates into CASSPSERYGYTF.

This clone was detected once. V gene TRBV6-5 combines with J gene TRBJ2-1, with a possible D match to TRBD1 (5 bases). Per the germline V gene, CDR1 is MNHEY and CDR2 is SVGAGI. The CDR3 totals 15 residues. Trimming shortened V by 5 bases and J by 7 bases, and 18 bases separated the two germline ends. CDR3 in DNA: TGTGCCAGCAGTCGCCGCGCAGGGCTGATGAATGAGCAGTTCTTC. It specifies CASSRRAGLMNEQFF.

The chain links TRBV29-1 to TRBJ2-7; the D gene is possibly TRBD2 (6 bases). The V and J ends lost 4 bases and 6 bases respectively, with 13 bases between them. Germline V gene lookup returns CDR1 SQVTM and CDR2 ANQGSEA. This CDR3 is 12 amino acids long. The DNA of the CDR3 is TGCAGCGTTGCGTGGCAGGGAGGCGAGCAGTACTTC. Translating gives CSVAWQGGEQYF.

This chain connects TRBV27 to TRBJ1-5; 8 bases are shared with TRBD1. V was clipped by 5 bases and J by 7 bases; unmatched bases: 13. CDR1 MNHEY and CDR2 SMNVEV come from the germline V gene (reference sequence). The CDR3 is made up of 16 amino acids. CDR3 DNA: TGTGCCAGCAGTCCCTACGGACAGGGTCGGGAGCAGCCCCAGCATTTT. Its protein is CASSPYGQGREQPQHF.

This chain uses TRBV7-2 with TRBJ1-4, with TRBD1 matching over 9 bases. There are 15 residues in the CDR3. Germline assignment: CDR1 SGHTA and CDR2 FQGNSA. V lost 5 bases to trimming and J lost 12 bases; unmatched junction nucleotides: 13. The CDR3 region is CASSLGTGTLVELFF. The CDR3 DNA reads TGTGCCAGCAGCCTCGGGACAGGGACCTTAGTCGAACTGTTTTTT.

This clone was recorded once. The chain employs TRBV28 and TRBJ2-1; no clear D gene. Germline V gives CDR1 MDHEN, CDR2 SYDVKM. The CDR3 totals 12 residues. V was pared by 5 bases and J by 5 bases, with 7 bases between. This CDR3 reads CASSLLDNEQFF. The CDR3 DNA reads TGTGCCAGCAGTCTCCTAGACAATGAGCAGTTCTTC.

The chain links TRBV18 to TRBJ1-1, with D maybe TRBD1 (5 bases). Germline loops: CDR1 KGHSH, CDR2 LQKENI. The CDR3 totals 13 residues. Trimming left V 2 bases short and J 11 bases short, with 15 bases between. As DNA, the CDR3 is TGTGCCAGCTCACCAGAGGCGGCAGGGATTGCTTTCTTT. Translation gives CASSPEAAGIAFF.

CDR3 region: CASSSGGTYGYTF. CDR3 coding DNA: TGTGCCAGCAGTTCAGGGGGTACCTATGGCTACACCTTC. The gene calls are TRBV6-5 and TRBJ1-2, with TRBD1 matching 7 bases. J gave up 4 bases and V 4 bases, and 3 bases lay outside the gene matches. The CDR3 extends over 13 amino acids. Germline CDR1 is MNHEY and CDR2 is SVGAGI.

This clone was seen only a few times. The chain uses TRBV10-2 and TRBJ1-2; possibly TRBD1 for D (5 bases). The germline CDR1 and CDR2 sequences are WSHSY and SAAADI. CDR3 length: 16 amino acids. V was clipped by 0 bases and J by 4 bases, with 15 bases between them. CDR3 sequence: CASSESNDSPLYGYTF. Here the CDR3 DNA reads TGCGCCAGCAGTGAGTCGAATGACAGTCCGCTCTATGGCTACACCTTC.

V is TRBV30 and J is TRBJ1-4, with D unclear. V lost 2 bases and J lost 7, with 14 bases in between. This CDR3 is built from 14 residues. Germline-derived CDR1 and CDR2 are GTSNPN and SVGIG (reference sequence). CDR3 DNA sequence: TGTGCCTGGAGTCCGACTCTTGTAGGTGAAAAACTGTTTTTT. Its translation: CAWSPTLVGEKLFF.

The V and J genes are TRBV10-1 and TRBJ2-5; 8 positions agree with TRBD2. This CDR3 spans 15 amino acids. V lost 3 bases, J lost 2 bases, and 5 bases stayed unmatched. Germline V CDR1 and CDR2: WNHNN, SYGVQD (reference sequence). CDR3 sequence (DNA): TGCGCCAGCAGTGAAGGCGGGAGGATACAAGAGACCCAGTACTTC. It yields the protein CASSEGGRIQETQYF.

CDR3 nucleotides: TGTGCCAGCAGCGCCTCCAGCGGGGAGCAGTACTTC. Translated, it gives CASSASSGEQYF. The gene calls are TRBV6-1 and TRBJ2-7, with a tentative D call TRBD2 (6 bases). Germline V lookup: CDR1 MNHNS, CDR2 SASEGT. The CDR3 runs to 12 residues. The V end was cut by 6 bases, the J end by 7 bases, with 13 bases between.

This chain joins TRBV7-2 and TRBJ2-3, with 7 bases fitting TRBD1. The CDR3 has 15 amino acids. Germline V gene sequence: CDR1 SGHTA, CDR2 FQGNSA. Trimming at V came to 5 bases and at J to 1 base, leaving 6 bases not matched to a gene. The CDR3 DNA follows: TGTGCCAGCAGCAACCGACAGGGCGGCACAGATACGCAGTATTTT. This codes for CASSNRQGGTDTQYF. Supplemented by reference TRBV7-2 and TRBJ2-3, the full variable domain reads GAGVSQSPSNKVTEKGKDVELRCDPISGHTALYWYRQSLGQGLEFLIYFQGNSAPDKSGLPSDRFSAERTGGSVSTLTIQRTQQEDSAVYLCASSNRQGGTDTQYFGPGTRLTVL.

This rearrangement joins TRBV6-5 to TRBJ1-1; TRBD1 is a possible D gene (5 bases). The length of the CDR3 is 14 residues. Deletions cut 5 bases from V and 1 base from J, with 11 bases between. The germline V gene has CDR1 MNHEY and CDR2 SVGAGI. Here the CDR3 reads CASSTRQWNTEAFF. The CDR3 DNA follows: TGTGCCAGCAGTACTCGACAGTGGAACACTGAAGCTTTCTTT.

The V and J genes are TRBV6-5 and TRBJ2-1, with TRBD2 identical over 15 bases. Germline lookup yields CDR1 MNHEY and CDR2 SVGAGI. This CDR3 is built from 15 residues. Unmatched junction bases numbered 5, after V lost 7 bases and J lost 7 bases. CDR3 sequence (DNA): TGTGCCAGCAAAGGACTAGCGGGGGGGAGGAATGAGCAGTTCTTC. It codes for CASKGLAGGRNEQFF.

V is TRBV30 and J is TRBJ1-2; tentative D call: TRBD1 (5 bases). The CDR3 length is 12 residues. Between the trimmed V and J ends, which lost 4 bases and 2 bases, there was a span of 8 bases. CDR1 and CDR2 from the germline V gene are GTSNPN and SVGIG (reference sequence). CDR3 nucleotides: TGTGCCTGGACCGGGGGGAACTATGGCTACACCTTC. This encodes CAWTGGNYGYTF.

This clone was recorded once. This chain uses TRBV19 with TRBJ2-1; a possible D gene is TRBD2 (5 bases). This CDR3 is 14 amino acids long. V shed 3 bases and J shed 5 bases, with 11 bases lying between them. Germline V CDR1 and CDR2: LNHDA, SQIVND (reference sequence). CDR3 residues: CASSIWLADNEQFF. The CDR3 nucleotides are TGTGCCAGTAGTATCTGGCTAGCTGACAATGAGCAGTTCTTC.

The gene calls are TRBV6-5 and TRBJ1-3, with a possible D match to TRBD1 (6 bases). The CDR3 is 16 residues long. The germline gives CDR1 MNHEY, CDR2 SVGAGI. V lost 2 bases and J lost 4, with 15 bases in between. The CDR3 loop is CASSYDRTRGGNTIYF. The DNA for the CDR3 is TGTGCCAGCAGTTACGACAGGACAAGGGGAGGAAACACCATATATTTT.

The CDR3 region has the DNA TGCGCCAGCAGCTTGGAAGGGACAGGGAACTATGGCTACACCTTC. It translates to CASSLEGTGNYGYTF. The rearrangement joins TRBV5-1 to TRBJ1-2, with TRBD1 identical over 9 bases. The CDR3 is made up of 15 amino acids. CDR1 is SGHRS, CDR2 YFSETQ, per germline. V was clipped by 0 bases and J by 2 bases; unmatched bases: 2.

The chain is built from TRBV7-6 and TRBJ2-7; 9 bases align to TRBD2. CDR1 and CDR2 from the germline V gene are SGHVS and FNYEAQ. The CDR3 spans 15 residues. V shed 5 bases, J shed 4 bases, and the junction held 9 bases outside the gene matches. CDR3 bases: TGTGCCAGCAGCGCCCCCGGGACTAGCAAATACGAGCAGTACTTC. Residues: CASSAPGTSKYEQYF.

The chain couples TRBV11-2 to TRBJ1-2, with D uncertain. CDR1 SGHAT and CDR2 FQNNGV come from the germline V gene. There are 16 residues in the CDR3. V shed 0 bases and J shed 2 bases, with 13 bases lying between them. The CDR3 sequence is CASSLDPFDKNYGYTF. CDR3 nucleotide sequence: TGTGCCAGCAGCTTAGATCCTTTCGACAAGAACTATGGCTACACCTTC.

In nucleotides, the CDR3 is TGCGCCAGTTTTCCGACAGGCGGCAGATCCCTGTCTGGGGCCAACGTCCTGACTTTC. Amino acid sequence: CASFPTGGRSLSGANVLTF. The V call is TRBV5-1, the J call TRBJ2-6, with a possible D match to TRBD1 (6 bases). The CDR3 extends over 19 amino acids. CDR1 SGHRS and CDR2 YFSETQ come from the germline V gene. V gave up 8 bases and J gave up 1 base, with 25 bases separating them.

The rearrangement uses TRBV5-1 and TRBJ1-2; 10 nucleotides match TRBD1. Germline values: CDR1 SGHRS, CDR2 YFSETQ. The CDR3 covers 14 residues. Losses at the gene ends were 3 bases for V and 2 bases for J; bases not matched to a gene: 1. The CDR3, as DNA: TGCGCCAGCAGCTCGGGACAGGGGAACTATGGCTACACCTTC. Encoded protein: CASSSGQGNYGYTF.

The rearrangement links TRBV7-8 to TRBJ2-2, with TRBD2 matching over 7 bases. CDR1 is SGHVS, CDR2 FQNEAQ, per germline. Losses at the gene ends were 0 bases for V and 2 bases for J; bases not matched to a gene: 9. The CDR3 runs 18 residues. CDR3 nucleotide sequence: TGTGCCAGCAGCTTAGCTCGAGCGAGCGGGGCTAACACCGGGGAGCTGTTTTTT. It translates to CASSLARASGANTGELFF.

CDR3 in amino acids: CASSPRSTDSNSPLHF. CDR3 nucleotide sequence: TGTGCCAGCAGCCCCCGCTCGACGGACTCAAATTCACCCCTCCACTTT. This chain links TRBV9 with TRBJ1-6; D call uncertain. The CDR3 runs 16 residues. V was clipped by 4 bases and J by 7 bases, with 18 bases between them. Looked up from germline, CDR1 is SGDLS and CDR2 is YYNGEE.

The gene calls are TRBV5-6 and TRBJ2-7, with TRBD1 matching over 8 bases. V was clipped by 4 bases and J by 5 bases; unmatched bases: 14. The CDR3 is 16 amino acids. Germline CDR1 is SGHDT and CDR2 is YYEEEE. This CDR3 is CASSPATGEIAHEQYF. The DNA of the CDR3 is TGTGCCAGCAGCCCGGCGACAGGGGAAATTGCCCACGAGCAGTACTTC.